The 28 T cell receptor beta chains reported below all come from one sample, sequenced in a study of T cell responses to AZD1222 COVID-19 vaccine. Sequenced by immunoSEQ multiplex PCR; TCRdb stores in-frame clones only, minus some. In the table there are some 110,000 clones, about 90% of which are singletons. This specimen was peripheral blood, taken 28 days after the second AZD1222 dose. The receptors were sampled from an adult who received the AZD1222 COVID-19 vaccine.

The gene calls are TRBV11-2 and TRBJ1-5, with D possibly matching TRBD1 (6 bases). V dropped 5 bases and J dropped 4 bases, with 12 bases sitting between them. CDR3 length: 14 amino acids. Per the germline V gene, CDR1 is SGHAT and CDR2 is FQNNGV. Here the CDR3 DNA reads TGTGCCAGCAGCCCCGGGACAATGAATCAGCCCCAGCATTTT. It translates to CASSPGTMNQPQHF.

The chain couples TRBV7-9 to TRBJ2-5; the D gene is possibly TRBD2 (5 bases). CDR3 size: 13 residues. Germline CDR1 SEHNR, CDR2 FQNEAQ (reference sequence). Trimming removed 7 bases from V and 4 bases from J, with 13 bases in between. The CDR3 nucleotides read TGTGCCAGCAACCCGCCGGGGAGAGAGACCCAGTACTTC. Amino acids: CASNPPGRETQYF.

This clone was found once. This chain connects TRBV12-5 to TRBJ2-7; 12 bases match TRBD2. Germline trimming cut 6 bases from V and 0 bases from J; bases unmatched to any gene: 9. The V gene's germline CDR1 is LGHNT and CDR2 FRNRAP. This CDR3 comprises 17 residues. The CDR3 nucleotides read TGTGCTAGTGGCTCTCAGCGGACTAGCGGGACCTCCTACGAGCAGTACTTC. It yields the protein CASGSQRTSGTSYEQYF.

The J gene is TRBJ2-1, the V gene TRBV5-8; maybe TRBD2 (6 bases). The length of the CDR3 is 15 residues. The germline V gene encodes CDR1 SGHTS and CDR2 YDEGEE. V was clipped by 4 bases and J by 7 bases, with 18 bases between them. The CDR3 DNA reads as TGTGCCAGCAGCCCGAGGACGTTAGCGGTAAATGAGCAGTTCTTC. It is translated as CASSPRTLAVNEQFF.

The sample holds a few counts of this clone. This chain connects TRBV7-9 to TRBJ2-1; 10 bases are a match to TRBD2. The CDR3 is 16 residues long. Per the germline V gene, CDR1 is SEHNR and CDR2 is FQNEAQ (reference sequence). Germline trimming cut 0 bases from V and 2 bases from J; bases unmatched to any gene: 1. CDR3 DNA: TGTGCCAGCAGCTTAGCTCTAGCGGGGGCCTACAATGAGCAGTTCTTC. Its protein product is CASSLALAGAYNEQFF.

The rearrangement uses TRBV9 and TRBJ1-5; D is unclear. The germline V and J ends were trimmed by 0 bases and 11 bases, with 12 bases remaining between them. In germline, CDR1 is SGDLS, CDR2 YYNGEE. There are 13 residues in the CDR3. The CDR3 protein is CASSVGGGQAQHF. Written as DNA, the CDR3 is TGTGCCAGCAGCGTAGGTGGCGGTCAAGCCCAGCATTTT.

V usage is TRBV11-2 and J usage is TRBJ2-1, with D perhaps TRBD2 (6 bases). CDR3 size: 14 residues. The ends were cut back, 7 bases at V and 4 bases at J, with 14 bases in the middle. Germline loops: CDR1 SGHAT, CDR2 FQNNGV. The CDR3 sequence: CASKPAGPYNEQFF. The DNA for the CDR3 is TGTGCCAGCAAGCCGGCGGGACCTTACAATGAGCAGTTCTTC.

CDR3 loop: CASSLDDYNEQFF. DNA of the CDR3: TGTGCCAGCAGCTTGGACGACTACAATGAGCAGTTCTTC. The V gene is TRBV7-3, the J gene TRBJ2-1; D call uncertain. V was cut by 3 bases and J by 3 bases, with 6 bases left in between. The CDR3 loop spans 13 amino acids. Per germline, CDR1 SGHTA and CDR2 FQGTGA.

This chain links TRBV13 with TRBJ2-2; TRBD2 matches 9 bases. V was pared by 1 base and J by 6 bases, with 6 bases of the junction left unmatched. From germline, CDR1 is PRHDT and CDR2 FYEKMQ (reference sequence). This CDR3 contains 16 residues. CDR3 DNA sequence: TGTGCCAGCAGCTTAGAAGGTAGCGGGAGACCCGGGGAGCTGTTTTTT. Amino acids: CASSLEGSGRPGELFF.

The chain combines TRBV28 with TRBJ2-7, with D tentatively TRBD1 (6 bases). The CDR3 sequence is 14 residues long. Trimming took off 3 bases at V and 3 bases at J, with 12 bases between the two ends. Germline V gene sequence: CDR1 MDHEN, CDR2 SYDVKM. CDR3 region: CASSLWTAHYEQYF. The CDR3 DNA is TGTGCCAGCAGTTTGTGGACAGCCCACTACGAGCAGTACTTC.

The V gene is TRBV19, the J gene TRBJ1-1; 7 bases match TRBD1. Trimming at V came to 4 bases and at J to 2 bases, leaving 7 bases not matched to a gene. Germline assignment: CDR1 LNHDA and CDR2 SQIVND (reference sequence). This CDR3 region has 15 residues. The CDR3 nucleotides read TGTGCCAGTAGTACCCCAGGGGGGCGAAACACTGAAGCTTTCTTT. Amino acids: CASSTPGGRNTEAFF.

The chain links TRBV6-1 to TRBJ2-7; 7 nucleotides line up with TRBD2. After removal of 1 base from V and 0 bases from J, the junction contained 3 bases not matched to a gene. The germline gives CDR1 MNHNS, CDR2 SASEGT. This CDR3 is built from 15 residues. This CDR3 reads CASSEGGGSSYEQYF. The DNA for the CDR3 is TGTGCCAGCAGTGAAGGGGGCGGGAGCTCCTACGAGCAGTACTTC.

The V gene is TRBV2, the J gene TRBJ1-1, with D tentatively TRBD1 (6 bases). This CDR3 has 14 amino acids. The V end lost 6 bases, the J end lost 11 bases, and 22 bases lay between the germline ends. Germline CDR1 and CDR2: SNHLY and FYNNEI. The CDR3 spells CASRSGTSPLGAFF. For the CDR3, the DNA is TGTGCCAGCAGATCCGGGACAAGTCCCCTGGGGGCTTTCTTT.

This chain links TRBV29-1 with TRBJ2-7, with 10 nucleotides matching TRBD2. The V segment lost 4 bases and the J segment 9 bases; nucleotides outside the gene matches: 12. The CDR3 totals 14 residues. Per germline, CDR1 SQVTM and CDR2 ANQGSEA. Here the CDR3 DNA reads TGCAGCGTTGGGCTAGCGGGAGCCCTATGGGGGCAGTACTTC. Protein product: CSVGLAGALWGQYF.

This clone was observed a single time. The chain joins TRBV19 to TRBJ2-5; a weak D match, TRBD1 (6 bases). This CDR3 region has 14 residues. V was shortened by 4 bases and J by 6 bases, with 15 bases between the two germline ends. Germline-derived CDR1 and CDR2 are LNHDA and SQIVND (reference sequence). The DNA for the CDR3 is TGTGCCAGTAGTAGGGTACCACAGGGCCAGACCCAGTACTTC. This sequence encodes CASSRVPQGQTQYF.

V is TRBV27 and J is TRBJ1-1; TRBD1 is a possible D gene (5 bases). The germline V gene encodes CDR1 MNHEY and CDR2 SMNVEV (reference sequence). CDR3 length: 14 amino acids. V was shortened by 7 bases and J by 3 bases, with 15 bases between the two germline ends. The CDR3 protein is CASTALGVDTEAFF. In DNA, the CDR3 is TGTGCCAGCACCGCTTTAGGGGTAGACACTGAAGCTTTCTTT.

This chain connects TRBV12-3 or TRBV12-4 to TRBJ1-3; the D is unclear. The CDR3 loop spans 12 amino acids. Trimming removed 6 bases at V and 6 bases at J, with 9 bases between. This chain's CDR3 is CASREIENTIYF. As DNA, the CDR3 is TGTGCCAGCAGAGAAATCGAAAACACCATATATTTT.

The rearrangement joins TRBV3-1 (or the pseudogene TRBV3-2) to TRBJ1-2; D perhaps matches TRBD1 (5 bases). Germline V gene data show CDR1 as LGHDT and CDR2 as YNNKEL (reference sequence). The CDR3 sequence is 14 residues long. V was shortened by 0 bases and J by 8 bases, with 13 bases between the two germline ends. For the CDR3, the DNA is TGTGCCAGCAGCCAAGAGGGGCCTGTGGGGGGCTACACCTTC. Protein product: CASSQEGPVGGYTF.

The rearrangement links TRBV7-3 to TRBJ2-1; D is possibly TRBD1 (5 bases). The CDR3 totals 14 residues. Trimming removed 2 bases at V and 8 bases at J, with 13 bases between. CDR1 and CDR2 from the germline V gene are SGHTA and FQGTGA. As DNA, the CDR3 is TGTGCCAGCAGCTTAGAAAGGGGCCTGGATGAGCAGTTCTTC. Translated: CASSLERGLDEQFF.

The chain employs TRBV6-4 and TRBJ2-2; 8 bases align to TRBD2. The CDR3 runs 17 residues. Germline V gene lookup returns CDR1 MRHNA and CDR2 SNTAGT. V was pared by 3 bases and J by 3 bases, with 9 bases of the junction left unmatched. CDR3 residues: CASSDRREGGDTGELFF. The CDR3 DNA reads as TGTGCCAGCAGTGATCGACGGGAGGGCGGAGACACCGGGGAGCTGTTTTTT.

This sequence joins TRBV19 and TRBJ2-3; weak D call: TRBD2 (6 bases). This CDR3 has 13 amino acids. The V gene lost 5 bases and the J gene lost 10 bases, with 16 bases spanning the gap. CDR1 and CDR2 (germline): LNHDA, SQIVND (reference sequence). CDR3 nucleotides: TGTGCCAGTAGTGAGACAAGTGGGGAGGCGCAGTATTTT. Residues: CASSETSGEAQYF.

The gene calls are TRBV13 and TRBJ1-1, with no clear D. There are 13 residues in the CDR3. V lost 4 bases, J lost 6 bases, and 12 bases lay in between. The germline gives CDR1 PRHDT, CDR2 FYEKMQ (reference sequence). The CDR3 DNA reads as TGTGCCAGCAGCTCCCGCGGAGGTGCTGAAGCTTTCTTT. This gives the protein CASSSRGGAEAFF.

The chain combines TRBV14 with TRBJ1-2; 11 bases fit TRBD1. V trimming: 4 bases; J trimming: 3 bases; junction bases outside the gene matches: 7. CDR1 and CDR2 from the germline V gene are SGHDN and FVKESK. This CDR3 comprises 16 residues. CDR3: CASSPSRDRGYYGYTF. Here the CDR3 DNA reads TGTGCCAGCAGCCCGAGCCGGGACAGGGGGTACTATGGCTACACCTTC.

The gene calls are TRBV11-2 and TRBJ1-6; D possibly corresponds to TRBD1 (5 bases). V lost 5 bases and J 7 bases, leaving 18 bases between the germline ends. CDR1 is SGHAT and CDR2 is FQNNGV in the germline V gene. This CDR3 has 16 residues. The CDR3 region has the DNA TGTGCCAGCAGCGACACGTCGGGGACGGGGAATTCACCCCTCCACTTT. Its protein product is CASSDTSGTGNSPLHF.

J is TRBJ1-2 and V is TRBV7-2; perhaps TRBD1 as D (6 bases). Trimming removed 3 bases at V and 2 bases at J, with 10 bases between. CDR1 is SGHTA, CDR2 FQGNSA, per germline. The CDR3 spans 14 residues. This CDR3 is CASSFKTGNYGYTF. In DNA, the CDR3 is TGTGCCAGCAGCTTCAAAACAGGGAACTATGGCTACACCTTC.

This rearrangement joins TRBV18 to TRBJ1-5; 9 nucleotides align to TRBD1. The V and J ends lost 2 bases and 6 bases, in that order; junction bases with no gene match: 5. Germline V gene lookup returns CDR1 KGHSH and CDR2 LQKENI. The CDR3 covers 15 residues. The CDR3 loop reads CASSPGTGKGQPQHF. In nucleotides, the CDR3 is TGTGCCAGCTCACCAGGGACAGGGAAGGGTCAGCCCCAGCATTTT.

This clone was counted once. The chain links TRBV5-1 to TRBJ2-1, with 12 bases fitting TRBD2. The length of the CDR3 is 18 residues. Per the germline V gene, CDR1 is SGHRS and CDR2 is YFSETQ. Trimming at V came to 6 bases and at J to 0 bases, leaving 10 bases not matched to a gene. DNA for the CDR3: TGCGCCAGCACCCTCCTAGCGGGAGGGGTTAGCTCCTACAATGAGCAGTTCTTC. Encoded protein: CASTLLAGGVSSYNEQFF.

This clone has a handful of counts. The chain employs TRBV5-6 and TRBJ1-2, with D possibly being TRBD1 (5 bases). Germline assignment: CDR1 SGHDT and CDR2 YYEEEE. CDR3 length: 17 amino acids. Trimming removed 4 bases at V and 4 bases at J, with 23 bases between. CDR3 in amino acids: CASSPWAGSIPVYGYTF. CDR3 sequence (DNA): TGTGCCAGCAGCCCGTGGGCAGGGTCAATCCCCGTCTATGGCTACACCTTC.